Sequencing of this TCR beta chain was carried out in a study of blood T cell repertoires in COVID-19. Study context: In each case, the material was cDNA or gDNA derived from T cells, B-cell-depleted T cells, or PBMCs.

Participants came from about two dozen US areas, aged about 18 to 89 years. Sequenced by immunoSEQ multiplex PCR; TCRdb stores in-frame clones only, minus some. Of some 270,000 clones in the sample, about four fifths were seen once. CDR3 length: 14 residues. V lost 5 bases and J 5 bases, leaving 12 bases between the germline ends. CDR1 and CDR2 from the germline V gene are SGHVS and FNYEAQ. The chain is built from TRBV7-6 and TRBJ1-4, with TRBD1 as a possible D gene (6 bases). Source material: PBMCs or T cells enriched from blood (not recorded which). This clonotype was obtained from a man aged 45-60 years who had recovered from COVID-19. The DNA for the CDR3 is TGTGCCAGCAGCAACCCGACAGGAAATGAAAAACTGTTTTTT. It yields the protein CASSNPTGNEKLFF.